One sample yielded the 25 T cell receptor beta chains listed below, sequenced in a study of blood T cell repertoires in COVID-19. Repertoires were generated with immunoSEQ multiplex PCR, while TCRdb's copy carries only in-frame clones and drops some. The sample contains about 100,000 clones, over 75% of which appear only once. Sequencing used peripheral blood. The receptors originated from a man aged 65-85 years with active or convalescent COVID-19.

Comments on this clone: At one of its ends the junction is not consistent with the germline gene, which may arise from a read error. The J gene is TRBJ2-1, the V gene TRBV30, with TRBD2 matching 8 bases. Germline V gene lookup returns CDR1 GTSNPN and CDR2 SVGIG (reference sequence). The CDR3 spans 12 residues. This CDR3 reads CAWSPSREGLIF. The CDR3 nucleotides read TGTGCCTGGAGTCCCTCCCGGGAGGGGCTGATCTTC.

This clone was recorded a few times. CDR3 bases: TGTGCCAGCAGTTTATCTGTTAGCAGCAATGAGCAGTTCTTC. Its protein is CASSLSVSSNEQFF. The chain couples TRBV27 to TRBJ2-1; D remains ambiguous. Germline V gene lookup returns CDR1 MNHEY and CDR2 SMNVEV (reference sequence). V dropped 0 bases and J dropped 6 bases, with 9 bases sitting between them. The CDR3 runs to 14 residues.

This clone appeared a few times. This specimen includes other DNA sequences encoding the same CDR3. The chain is built from TRBV5-1 and TRBJ2-3; 7 bases map to TRBD1. Losses at the gene ends were 4 bases for V and 1 base for J; bases not matched to a gene: 3. The length of the CDR3 is 14 residues. Germline V gene sequence: CDR1 SGHRS, CDR2 YFSETQ. CDR3: CASSLDRGTDTQYF. In nucleotides, the CDR3 is TGCGCCAGCAGCCTCGACAGGGGCACAGATACGCAGTATTTT.

The V gene is TRBV15, the J gene TRBJ2-5; no reliable D call. CDR3 size: 13 residues. Germline V lookup: CDR1 LNHNV, CDR2 YYDKDF (reference sequence). The V gene lost 0 bases and the J gene lost 5 bases, with 7 bases spanning the gap. Written as DNA, the CDR3 is TGTGCCACCAGCAGAGAGGGCCCGGAGACCCAGTACTTC. The encoded protein is CATSREGPETQYF.

The chain combines TRBV28 with TRBJ2-5; D is possibly TRBD1 (6 bases). The V end lost 5 bases, the J end lost 2 bases, and 15 bases lay between the germline ends. CDR1 is MDHEN and CDR2 is SYDVKM in the germline V gene. The CDR3 is 15 residues long. In nucleotides, the CDR3 is TGTGCCAGCAGTCCACACAGGGCCGGACAAGAGACCCAGTACTTC. Its protein product is CASSPHRAGQETQYF.

The sample holds a few counts of this clone. This rearrangement joins TRBV25-1 to TRBJ1-4, with D possibly being TRBD1 (5 bases). Germline CDR1 MGHDK, CDR2 SYGVNS. With 8 bases removed from V and 8 bases from J, the gap between germline ends came to 15 bases. This CDR3 contains 13 residues. Written as DNA, the CDR3 is TGTGCCAGCCGACAGCCTGTCGGGGAAAAACTGTTTTTT. The encoded protein is CASRQPVGEKLFF.

This chain uses TRBV10-1 with TRBJ2-1, with D tentatively TRBD2 (5 bases). V was clipped by 4 bases and J by 4 bases, with 14 bases between them. CDR3 length equals 15 residues. In germline, CDR1 is WNHNN, CDR2 SYGVQD (reference sequence). DNA of the CDR3: TGCGCCAGCAGTGGTCTAGCATCGCCGTACAATGAGCAGTTCTTC. Translated: CASSGLASPYNEQFF.

This clone appeared once. The chain has TRBV2 and TRBJ1-5; TRBD1 is a possible D gene (6 bases). Germline loops: CDR1 SNHLY, CDR2 FYNNEI. Trimming took off 3 bases at V and 2 bases at J, with 11 bases between the two ends. This CDR3 has 15 residues. CDR3 nucleotides: TGTGCCAGCAGTGACTTGTCAGGGGGCAATCAGCCCCAGCATTTT. Translation: CASSDLSGGNQPQHF.

The chain is built from TRBV27 and TRBJ2-1; D might be TRBD1 (5 bases). The CDR3 is made up of 15 amino acids. Germline assignment: CDR1 MNHEY and CDR2 SMNVEV (reference sequence). Trimming stripped 3 bases from V and 0 bases from J, with 9 bases between. This CDR3 reads CASSLMGPSYNEQFF. In DNA form, the CDR3 reads TGTGCCAGCAGTTTGATGGGGCCCTCCTACAATGAGCAGTTCTTC.

This chain joins TRBV3-1 (or the pseudogene TRBV3-2) and TRBJ1-6, with D possibly matching TRBD1 (5 bases). Trimming removed 4 bases at V and 6 bases at J, with 16 bases between. Germline assignment: CDR1 LGHDT and CDR2 YNNKEL (reference sequence). The CDR3 consists of 16 residues. The CDR3 loop reads CASSRRGIQSNSPLHF. The CDR3 DNA is TGTGCCAGCAGCCGACGGGGGATACAAAGTAATTCACCCCTCCACTTT.

This chain connects TRBV19 to TRBJ2-1, with 10 bases lining up with TRBD2. V was clipped by 5 bases and J by 6 bases; unmatched bases: 13. The germline CDR1 and CDR2 sequences are LNHDA and SQIVND (reference sequence). CDR3 length: 17 residues. CDR3 sequence reads: CASSVGLAGVTSNEQFF. The CDR3 DNA sequence: TGTGCCAGTAGTGTGGGGCTAGCGGGAGTCACGAGCAATGAGCAGTTCTTC. The full variable domain, rest sourced from reference TRBV19 and TRBJ2-1, is DGGITQSPKYLFRKEGQNVTLSCEQNLNHDAMYWYRQDPGQGLRLIYYSQIVNDFQKGDIAEGYSVSREKKESFPLTVTSAQKNPTAFYLCASSVGLAGVTSNEQFFGPGTRLTVL.

The CDR3 nucleotides read TGTGCCTGGAGTTCTGCAACTAATGAAAAACTGTTTTTT. This translates into CAWSSATNEKLFF. The genes are TRBV30 and TRBJ1-4, with unresolved D. CDR3 length equals 13 residues. Trimming took off 2 bases at V and 0 bases at J, with 4 bases between the two ends. CDR1 GTSNPN and CDR2 SVGIG come from the germline V gene (reference sequence).

The rearrangement uses TRBV9 and TRBJ2-7; D is uncertain. V was pared by 5 bases and J by 1 base, with 16 bases between. The CDR3 runs 15 residues. CDR1 is SGDLS, CDR2 YYNGEE, per germline. CDR3 DNA sequence: TGTGCCAGCAGTCACCCGGGTCGTCCGTCCTACGAGCAGTACTTC. It is translated as CASSHPGRPSYEQYF.

The V call is TRBV2, the J call TRBJ1-5; D gene ambiguous. There are 12 residues in the CDR3. CDR1 and CDR2 (germline): SNHLY, FYNNEI. The ends were cut back, 4 bases at V and 4 bases at J, with 5 bases in the middle. The CDR3 reads CASSGRNQPQHF. The CDR3 coding sequence is TGTGCCAGCAGTGGTCGTAATCAGCCCCAGCATTTT.

In its sample, this clone was seen once. The rearrangement links TRBV4-1 to TRBJ2-1; perhaps TRBD2 as D (7 bases). V was pared by 0 bases and J by 0 bases, with 9 bases between. The CDR3 length is 16 residues. Germline V gives CDR1 MGHRA, CDR2 YSYEKL. As DNA, the CDR3 is TGCGCCAGCAGCCAAGAGCGGGGGCCCTCCTACAATGAGCAGTTCTTC. This sequence encodes CASSQERGPSYNEQFF.

This clone was seen a few times. The chain has TRBV5-1 and TRBJ2-1; TRBD2 matches at 11 bases. Germline CDR1 reads SGHRS; CDR2 reads YFSETQ. This CDR3 has 15 residues. Losses at the gene ends were 0 bases for V and 5 bases for J; bases not matched to a gene: 1. The DNA for the CDR3 is TGCGCCAGCAGCTTGGAACTAGCGGGGGACAATGAGCAGTTCTTC. It specifies CASSLELAGDNEQFF.

The chain recombines TRBV7-2 with TRBJ1-3; 7 bases line up with TRBD1. V was clipped by 5 bases and J by 0 bases; unmatched bases: 4. The CDR3 has 15 amino acids. The germline V gene encodes CDR1 SGHTA and CDR2 FQGNSA. CDR3 sequence reads: CASSPRTGSGNTIYF. The CDR3 DNA sequence: TGTGCCAGCAGCCCGCGGACAGGCTCTGGAAACACCATATATTTT.

The chain joins TRBV9 to TRBJ2-5; 10 positions match TRBD1. Per germline, CDR1 SGDLS and CDR2 YYNGEE. The CDR3 has 16 residues. V lost 0 bases to trimming and J lost 4 bases; unmatched junction nucleotides: 6. In DNA form, the CDR3 reads TGTGCCAGCAGCGTAGACGCCGACAGGGGGCGAGAGACCCAGTACTTC. Its protein is CASSVDADRGRETQYF.

The rearrangement joins TRBV5-1 to TRBJ2-2; 8 nucleotides agree with TRBD1. The CDR3 runs 14 residues. V dropped 0 bases and J dropped 5; count of bases not matched to a gene: 0. Germline V gives CDR1 SGHRS, CDR2 YFSETQ. The CDR3 loop is CASSLGTGTGELFF. In DNA, the CDR3 is TGCGCCAGCAGCTTGGGGACAGGGACCGGGGAGCTGTTTTTT.

The chain has TRBV7-3 and TRBJ2-2, with 9 bases matching TRBD1. The CDR3 totals 15 residues. CDR1 is SGHTA and CDR2 is FQGTGA in the germline V gene. Germline trimming cut 4 bases from V and 6 bases from J; bases unmatched to any gene: 6. CDR3 sequence reads: CASSSDRGGAGELFF. The DNA of the CDR3 is TGTGCCAGCAGCTCGGACAGGGGAGGAGCCGGGGAGCTGTTTTTT.

This sequence joins TRBV7-2 and TRBJ1-6, with D perhaps matching TRBD1 (5 bases). CDR1 and CDR2 from the germline V gene are SGHTA and FQGNSA. This CDR3 contains 13 residues. V lost 3 bases, J lost 8 bases, and 8 bases lay in between. In DNA, the CDR3 is TGTGCCAGCAGCTTCGCGACAGATTCACCCCTCCACTTT. As protein: CASSFATDSPLHF.

The gene calls are TRBV7-2 and TRBJ2-2; D may be TRBD2 (5 bases). This CDR3 has 16 residues. Germline loops: CDR1 SGHTA, CDR2 FQGNSA. V gave up 5 bases and J gave up 6 bases, with 19 bases separating them. The chain's CDR3 is CASSPSSSSRAGELFF. CDR3 in DNA: TGTGCCAGCAGCCCTAGCAGTAGCAGTAGGGCCGGGGAGCTGTTTTTT.

The rearrangement links TRBV7-9 to TRBJ1-6; weak D call: TRBD1 (6 bases). The ends were cut back, 3 bases at V and 4 bases at J, with 10 bases in the middle. CDR3 length equals 15 residues. Germline CDR1 SEHNR, CDR2 FQNEAQ (reference sequence). The chain's CDR3 is CASSFGRGYNSPLHF. CDR3 DNA sequence: TGTGCCAGCAGCTTCGGCAGGGGATATAATTCACCCCTCCACTTT.

The V gene is TRBV19, the J gene TRBJ1-4; no clear D. Germline V gene sequence: CDR1 LNHDA, CDR2 SQIVND (reference sequence). Trimming pared 6 bases from V and 4 bases from J, leaving 12 bases between. The CDR3 consists of 14 residues. CDR3 DNA sequence: TGTGCCAGTAGACTATCCCGGATTAATGAAAAACTGTTTTTT. Protein sequence: CASRLSRINEKLFF.

This chain links TRBV10-3 with TRBJ1-6, with 8 bases fitting TRBD1. CDR1 is ENHRY and CDR2 is SYGVKD in the germline V gene. The CDR3 loop spans 15 amino acids. V dropped 4 bases and J dropped 6; count of bases not matched to a gene: 5. The CDR3 sequence: CAISVQGQANSPLHF. In DNA form, the CDR3 reads TGTGCCATCAGTGTTCAGGGACAGGCTAATTCACCCCTCCACTTT.